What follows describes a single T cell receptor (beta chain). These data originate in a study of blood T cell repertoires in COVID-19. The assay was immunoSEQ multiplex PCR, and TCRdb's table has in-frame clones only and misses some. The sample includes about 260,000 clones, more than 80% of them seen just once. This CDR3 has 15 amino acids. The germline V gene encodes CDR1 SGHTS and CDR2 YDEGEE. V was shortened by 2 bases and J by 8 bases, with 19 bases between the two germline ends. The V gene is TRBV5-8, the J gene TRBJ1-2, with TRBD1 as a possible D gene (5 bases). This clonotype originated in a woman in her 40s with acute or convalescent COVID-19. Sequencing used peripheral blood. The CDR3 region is CASSLTDRSYDGYTF. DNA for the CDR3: TGTGCCAGCAGCTTAACCGACAGATCCTACGACGGCTACACCTTC.